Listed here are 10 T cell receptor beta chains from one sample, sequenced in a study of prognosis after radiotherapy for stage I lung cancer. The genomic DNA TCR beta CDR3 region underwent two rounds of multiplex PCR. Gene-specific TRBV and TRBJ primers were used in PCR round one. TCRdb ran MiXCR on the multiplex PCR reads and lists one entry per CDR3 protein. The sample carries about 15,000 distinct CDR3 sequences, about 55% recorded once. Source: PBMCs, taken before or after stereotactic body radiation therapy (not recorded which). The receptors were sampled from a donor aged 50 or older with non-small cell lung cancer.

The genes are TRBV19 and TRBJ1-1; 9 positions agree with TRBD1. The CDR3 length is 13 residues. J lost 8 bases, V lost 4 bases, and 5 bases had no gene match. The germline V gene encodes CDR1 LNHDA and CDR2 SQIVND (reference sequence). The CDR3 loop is CASSTGTGLEAFF. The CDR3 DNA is TGTGCCAGTAGTACCGGGACAGGGCTCGAAGCTTTCTTT.

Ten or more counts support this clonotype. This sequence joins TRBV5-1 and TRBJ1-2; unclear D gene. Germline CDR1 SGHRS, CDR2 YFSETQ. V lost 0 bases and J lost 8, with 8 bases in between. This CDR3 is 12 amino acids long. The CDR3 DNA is TGCGCCAGCAGCTTGGACGGCAAGGGCTACACCTTC. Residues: CASSLDGKGYTF.

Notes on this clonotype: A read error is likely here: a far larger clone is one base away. This CDR3 reads CASSYLAYGSGNTIYF. DNA for the CDR3: TGTGCCAGCAGTTACTTAGCATACGGCTCTGGAAACACCATATATTTT. The gene calls are TRBV6-8 and TRBJ1-3; D is unresolved. The CDR3 loop spans 16 amino acids. V lost 1 base to trimming and J lost 0 bases, with 10 bases between them. Germline lookup yields CDR1 MNHGY and CDR2 SAAAGT.

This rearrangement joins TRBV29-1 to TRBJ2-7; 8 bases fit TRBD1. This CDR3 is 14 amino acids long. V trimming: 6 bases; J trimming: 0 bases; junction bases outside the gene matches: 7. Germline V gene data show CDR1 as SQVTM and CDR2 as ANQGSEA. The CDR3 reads CSVRKDRASYEQYF. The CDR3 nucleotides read TGCAGCGTGCGGAAGGACAGGGCCTCCTACGAGCAGTACTTC.

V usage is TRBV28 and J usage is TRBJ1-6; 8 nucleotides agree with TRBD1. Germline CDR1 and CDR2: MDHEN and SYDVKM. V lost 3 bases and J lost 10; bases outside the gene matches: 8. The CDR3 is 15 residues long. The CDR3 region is CASSFGRDRSSPLHF. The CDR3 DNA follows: TGTGCCAGCAGTTTCGGAAGGGACAGGAGCTCACCCCTCCACTTT.

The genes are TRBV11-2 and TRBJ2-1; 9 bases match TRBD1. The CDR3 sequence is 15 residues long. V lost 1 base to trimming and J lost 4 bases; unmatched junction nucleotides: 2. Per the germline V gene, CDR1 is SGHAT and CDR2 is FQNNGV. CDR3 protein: CASSLGQGGYNEQFF. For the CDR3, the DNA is TGTGCCAGCAGCTTAGGACAGGGGGGATACAATGAGCAGTTCTTC.

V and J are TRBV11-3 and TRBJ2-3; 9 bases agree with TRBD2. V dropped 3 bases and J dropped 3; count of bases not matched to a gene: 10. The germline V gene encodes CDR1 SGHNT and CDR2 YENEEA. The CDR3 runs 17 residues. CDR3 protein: CASSFPLRTSVTDTQYF. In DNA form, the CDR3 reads TGTGCCAGCAGCTTCCCCCTCCGGACTAGCGTTACAGATACGCAGTATTTT.

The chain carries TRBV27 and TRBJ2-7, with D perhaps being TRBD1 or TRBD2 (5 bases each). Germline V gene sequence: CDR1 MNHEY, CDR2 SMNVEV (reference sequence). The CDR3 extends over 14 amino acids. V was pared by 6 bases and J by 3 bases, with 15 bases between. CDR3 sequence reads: CASSSGRKHYEQYF. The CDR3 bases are TGTGCCAGCAGCTCGGGACGGAAACACTACGAGCAGTACTTC.

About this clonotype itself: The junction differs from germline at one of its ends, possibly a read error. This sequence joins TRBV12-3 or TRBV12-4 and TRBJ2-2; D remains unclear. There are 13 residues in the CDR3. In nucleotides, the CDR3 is TGTGCCAGCGGTTTAATGAACACCGGGGAGCTGTTTTTT. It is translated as CASGLMNTGELFF.

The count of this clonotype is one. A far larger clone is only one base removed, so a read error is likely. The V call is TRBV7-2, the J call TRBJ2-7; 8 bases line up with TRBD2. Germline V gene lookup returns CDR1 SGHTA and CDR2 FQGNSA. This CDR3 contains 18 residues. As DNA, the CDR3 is TGTGCCAACAGCCCCCCGTATGCGGCGGGAGGAGGCTCCTACGAGCAGTACTTC. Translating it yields CANSPPYAAGGGSYEQYF.